Shown below are 24 T cell receptor beta chains from a single sample sequenced in a study of spatial heterogeneity in lung cancer. TCRdb independently ran MiXCR on the 5' RACE reads; one entry per CDR3 protein. The data show approximately 5,000 distinct CDR3 sequences, 28% seen once. Time point reported: sample taken at primary tumor resection. Whole RNA, isolated from tumor, nontumor lung or frozen PBMC, was sequenced without prior sorting. The sample was PBMCs, taken at surgery. The receptors stem from a male donor with early-stage non-small cell lung cancer.

J is TRBJ2-1 and V is TRBV20-1; 11 nucleotides match TRBD2. The CDR3 is 14 amino acids. Germline V gene lookup returns CDR1 DFQATT and CDR2 SNEGSKA (reference sequence). J gave up 6 bases and V 4 bases, and 5 bases lay outside the gene matches. The DNA of the CDR3 is TGCAGTGCTATACTAGCGGGGGAGGGCAATGAGCAGTTCTTC. Its protein is CSAILAGEGNEQFF.

In DNA form, the CDR3 reads TGTGCCAGCGGGGGGGTCGAGTTGAACACTGAAGCTTTCTTT. Translated: CASGGVELNTEAFF. The V call is TRBV3-1, the J call TRBJ1-1, with D possibly TRBD1 on 5 matching bases. Germline CDR1 LGHDT, CDR2 YNNKEL (reference sequence). The CDR3 spans 14 residues. Trimming stripped 8 bases from V and 0 bases from J, with 13 bases between.

The chain carries TRBV5-1 and TRBJ2-7; 8 bases map to TRBD1. V gave up 4 bases and J gave up 6 bases; unmatched junction bases: 6. The CDR3 is 13 amino acids. Germline V lookup: CDR1 SGHRS, CDR2 YFSETQ. The CDR3 here is CASSTQGAGEQYF. CDR3 coding DNA: TGCGCCAGCAGCACCCAGGGGGCCGGCGAGCAGTACTTC.

This clonotype qualifies as medium-sized. V gene TRBV13 combines with J gene TRBJ2-1, with a possible D match to TRBD1 (6 bases). The V end was cut by 5 bases, the J end by 3 bases, with 20 bases between. The germline V gene encodes CDR1 PRHDT and CDR2 FYEKMQ (reference sequence). This CDR3 region has 17 residues. This CDR3 reads CASSPDTGNLGYNEQFF. The CDR3 nucleotides are TGTGCCAGCAGCCCAGACACAGGGAATTTAGGCTACAATGAGCAGTTCTTC.

The J gene is TRBJ2-1, the V gene TRBV20-1; the match to TRBD2 covers 7 bases. CDR3 length equals 15 residues. Unmatched junction bases numbered 8, after V lost 1 base and J lost 5 bases. Germline V gene data show CDR1 as DFQATT and CDR2 as SNEGSKA (reference sequence). The CDR3 DNA reads as TGCAGTGCTAGAGGAAACCGCGGGAGTCACAATGAGCAGTTCTTC. Amino acid sequence: CSARGNRGSHNEQFF.

This clonotype has ten or more counts. This chain connects TRBV20-1 to TRBJ2-3; 8 bases align to TRBD1. V gave up 4 bases and J gave up 1 base; unmatched junction bases: 10. Looked up from germline, CDR1 is DFQATT and CDR2 is SNEGSKA (reference sequence). The CDR3 has 16 residues. Here the CDR3 DNA reads TGCAGTGCTAAACCAGGGGGCGCGGCAGGCACAGATACGCAGTATTTT. It codes for CSAKPGGAAGTDTQYF.

By share of the sample, this clonotype is medium-sized. The chain recombines TRBV19 with TRBJ1-5; D might be TRBD1 (6 bases). Germline assignment: CDR1 LNHDA and CDR2 SQIVND (reference sequence). This CDR3 contains 13 residues. Trimming removed 10 bases from V and 3 bases from J, with 13 bases in between. The CDR3 DNA reads TGTGCCACCAAAGGACAGTTCAATCAGCCCCAGCATTTT. Its protein is CATKGQFNQPQHF. The full variable domain, rest sourced from reference TRBV19 and TRBJ1-5, is DGGITQSPKYLFRKEGQNVTLSCEQNLNHDAMYWYRQDPGQGLRLIYYSQIVNDFQKGDIAEGYSVSREKKESFPLTVTSAQKNPTAFYLCATKGQFNQPQHFGDGTRLSIL.

The CDR3 here is CASSSLRGREQFF. DNA of the CDR3: TGTGCCAGCAGCTCCCTACGGGGGCGTGAGCAGTTCTTC. J is TRBJ2-1 and V is TRBV13; D could derive from TRBD1 or TRBD2 (6 bases each). The germline V gene has CDR1 PRHDT and CDR2 FYEKMQ (reference sequence). The germline V and J ends were trimmed by 4 bases and 9 bases, with 13 bases remaining between them. This CDR3 comprises 13 residues. The variable domain in full, with the rest retrieved from reference TRBV13 and TRBJ2-1, is AAGVIQSPRHLIKEKRETATLKCYPIPRHDTVYWYQQGPGQDPQFLISFYEKMQSDKGSIPDRFSAQQFSDYHSELNMSSLELGDSALYFCASSSLRGREQFFGPGTRLTVL.

This clonotype was observed once. The rearrangement joins TRBV5-4 to TRBJ2-3, with 14 bases aligning to TRBD2. Per germline, CDR1 SGHNT and CDR2 YYREEE (reference sequence). CDR3 length: 17 residues. Trimming at V came to 2 bases and at J to 4 bases, leaving 6 bases not matched to a gene. The DNA for the CDR3 is TGTGCCAGCAGCTTTACCGGACTAGCGGGGGGAGCAGATACGCAGTATTTT. Translated: CASSFTGLAGGADTQYF.

By share of the sample, this clonotype is medium-sized. The chain is built from TRBV28 and TRBJ1-5; D ambiguous. V gave up 8 bases and J gave up 0 bases, with 14 bases separating them. This CDR3 spans 15 amino acids. From germline, CDR1 is MDHEN and CDR2 SYDVKM. In nucleotides, the CDR3 is TGTGCCAGCCTAGAAGGAGGCTATAGCAATCAGCCCCAGCATTTT. Protein sequence: CASLEGGYSNQPQHF. The full variable domain, its missing parts supplied by reference TRBV28 and TRBJ1-5, is DVKVTQSSRYLVKRTGEKVFLECVQDMDHENMFWYRQDPGLGLRLIYFSYDVKMKEKGDIPEGYSVSREKKERFSLILESASTNQTSMYLCASLEGGYSNQPQHFGDGTRLSIL.

This clonotype appeared once. The chain employs TRBV7-2 and TRBJ1-1, with 10 bases that match TRBD1. The length of the CDR3 is 14 residues. V trimming: 3 bases; J trimming: 5 bases; junction bases outside the gene matches: 3. Germline-derived CDR1 and CDR2 are SGHTA and FQGNSA. For the CDR3, the DNA is TGTGCCAGCAGCTTGGGACAGGGGAAGACTGAAGCTTTCTTT. It is translated as CASSLGQGKTEAFF.

This clonotype was seen just once. The chain joins TRBV13 to TRBJ2-3; D gene unclear. CDR1 is PRHDT, CDR2 FYEKMQ, per germline (reference sequence). CDR3 size: 12 residues. The ends were cut back, 4 bases at V and 1 base at J, with 3 bases in the middle. The CDR3 region is CASSSGTDTQYF. CDR3 DNA sequence: TGTGCCAGCAGCTCAGGCACAGATACGCAGTATTTT.

The rearrangement uses TRBV5-6 and TRBJ1-5, with a weak D call TRBD1 (6 bases). Germline V lookup: CDR1 SGHDT, CDR2 YYEEEE. V lost 0 bases, J lost 0 bases, and 10 bases lay in between. The CDR3 spans 16 residues. The CDR3 sequence: CASSLEGGYSNQPQHF. CDR3 in DNA: TGTGCCAGCAGCTTGGAGGGGGGGTATAGCAATCAGCCCCAGCATTTT.

The chain couples TRBV10-3 to TRBJ2-3; the D gene could be TRBD1 or TRBD2 (5 bases each). The CDR3 has 14 residues. Germline CDR1 is ENHRY and CDR2 is SYGVKD. V dropped 4 bases and J dropped 2 bases, with 10 bases sitting between them. The CDR3, as DNA: TGTGCCATCAGTGGGACGGGGACCACAGATACGCAGTATTTT. Translating gives CAISGTGTTDTQYF.

This clonotype is medium-sized. The V call is TRBV27, the J call TRBJ1-1, with 7 bases identical to TRBD1. The length of the CDR3 is 14 residues. Germline CDR1 and CDR2: MNHEY and SMNVEV (reference sequence). J lost 1 base, V lost 7 bases, and 6 bases had no gene match. CDR3 in amino acids: CASNRQGPNTEAFF. The CDR3 coding sequence is TGTGCCAGCAACCGACAGGGACCGAACACTGAAGCTTTCTTT.

By share of the sample, this clonotype is medium-sized. The chain combines TRBV20-1 with TRBJ2-3; 9 positions match TRBD2. Trimming cost V 3 bases and J 5 bases; bases outside gene matches: 9. The CDR3 covers 15 residues. In germline, CDR1 is DFQATT, CDR2 SNEGSKA (reference sequence). In DNA, the CDR3 is TGCAGTGCTAGGCTGCCTAGCGGGGCCAAAGATACGCAGTATTTT. Amino acids: CSARLPSGAKDTQYF.

The V and J genes are TRBV6-6 and TRBJ2-7; D remains unclear. The CDR3 runs to 12 residues. Germline V gene sequence: CDR1 MNHNY, CDR2 SVGAGI (reference sequence). Deletions cut 6 bases from V and 6 bases from J, with 12 bases between. The CDR3 loop is CASRAGRSEQYF. The CDR3 bases are TGTGCCAGCAGAGCTGGACGCTCCGAGCAGTACTTC.

This clonotype was counted many times. This sequence joins TRBV9 and TRBJ2-2; D is uncertain. Trimming stripped 4 bases from V and 3 bases from J, with 16 bases between. This CDR3 has 16 residues. Per the germline V gene, CDR1 is SGDLS and CDR2 is YYNGEE. DNA of the CDR3: TGTGCCAGCAGCCCCCAGAGTAGGTCGGACACCGGGGAGCTGTTTTTT. Its translation is CASSPQSRSDTGELFF. Filled out from reference TRBV9 and TRBJ2-2, the complete variable domain reads DSGVTQTPKHLITATGQRVTLRCSPRSGDLSVYWYQQSLDQGLQFLIQYYNGEERAKGNILERFSAQQFPDLHSELNLSSLELGDSALYFCASSPQSRSDTGELFFGEGSRLTVL.

The chain joins TRBV6-5 to TRBJ2-5; D not resolved. V was trimmed by 6 bases and J by 2 bases, leaving 10 bases between them. The CDR3 contains 13 residues. CDR1 and CDR2 from the germline V gene are MNHEY and SVGAGI. CDR3: CASREWRQETQYF. The CDR3 DNA follows: TGTGCCAGCAGGGAGTGGCGGCAAGAGACCCAGTACTTC.

This clonotype was detected many times. The rearrangement uses TRBV9 and TRBJ1-2; 7 bases match TRBD1. The V segment lost 2 bases and the J segment 8 bases; nucleotides outside the gene matches: 9. Germline assignment: CDR1 SGDLS and CDR2 YYNGEE. The CDR3 contains 14 residues. The CDR3 sequence: CASSVSQGLGGYTF. The CDR3 DNA is TGTGCCAGCAGCGTCTCACAGGGGTTAGGCGGCTACACCTTC.

Relative to its sample, this clonotype is medium-sized (0.01 to 0.1%). In nucleotides, the CDR3 is TGTGCCATCAGTGAGTCAGCTAGCGGGGGCTCATTCACAGATACGCAGTATTTT. Translation: CAISESASGGSFTDTQYF. The rearrangement uses TRBV10-3 and TRBJ2-3; 10 nucleotides line up with TRBD2. V trimming: 0 bases; J trimming: 2 bases; junction bases outside the gene matches: 8. CDR1 and CDR2 from the germline V gene are ENHRY and SYGVKD. The length of the CDR3 is 18 residues.

This clonotype was observed at least ten times. The rearrangement links TRBV7-2 to TRBJ2-7; 10 bases fit TRBD1. Per the germline V gene, CDR1 is SGHTA and CDR2 is FQGNSA. This CDR3 has 15 amino acids. Trimming removed 3 bases from V and 5 bases from J; junction bases left unmatched: 7. The CDR3 loop is CASSFLGTGDHEQYF. In DNA form, the CDR3 reads TGTGCCAGCAGCTTCCTAGGGACAGGGGACCACGAGCAGTACTTC.

Judged by abundance, this clonotype is medium-sized (0.01 to 0.1%). The chain recombines TRBV4-3 with TRBJ2-7; possibly TRBD2 for D (7 bases). The ends were cut back, 4 bases at V and 0 bases at J, with 10 bases in the middle. This CDR3 contains 14 residues. Germline-derived CDR1 and CDR2 are LGHNA and YSLEER. The CDR3 sequence: CASSPRGGSYEQYF. The CDR3, as DNA: TGCGCCAGCAGCCCTAGGGGGGGCTCCTACGAGCAGTACTTC.

The V call is TRBV2, the J call TRBJ1-5; D is undetermined. Trimming took off 4 bases at V and 0 bases at J, with 7 bases between the two ends. Germline V gene sequence: CDR1 SNHLY, CDR2 FYNNEI. The CDR3 spans 14 residues. CDR3 sequence (DNA): TGTGCCAGCAGTGCCCAGGCTAGCAATCAGCCCCAGCATTTT. This translates into CASSAQASNQPQHF.